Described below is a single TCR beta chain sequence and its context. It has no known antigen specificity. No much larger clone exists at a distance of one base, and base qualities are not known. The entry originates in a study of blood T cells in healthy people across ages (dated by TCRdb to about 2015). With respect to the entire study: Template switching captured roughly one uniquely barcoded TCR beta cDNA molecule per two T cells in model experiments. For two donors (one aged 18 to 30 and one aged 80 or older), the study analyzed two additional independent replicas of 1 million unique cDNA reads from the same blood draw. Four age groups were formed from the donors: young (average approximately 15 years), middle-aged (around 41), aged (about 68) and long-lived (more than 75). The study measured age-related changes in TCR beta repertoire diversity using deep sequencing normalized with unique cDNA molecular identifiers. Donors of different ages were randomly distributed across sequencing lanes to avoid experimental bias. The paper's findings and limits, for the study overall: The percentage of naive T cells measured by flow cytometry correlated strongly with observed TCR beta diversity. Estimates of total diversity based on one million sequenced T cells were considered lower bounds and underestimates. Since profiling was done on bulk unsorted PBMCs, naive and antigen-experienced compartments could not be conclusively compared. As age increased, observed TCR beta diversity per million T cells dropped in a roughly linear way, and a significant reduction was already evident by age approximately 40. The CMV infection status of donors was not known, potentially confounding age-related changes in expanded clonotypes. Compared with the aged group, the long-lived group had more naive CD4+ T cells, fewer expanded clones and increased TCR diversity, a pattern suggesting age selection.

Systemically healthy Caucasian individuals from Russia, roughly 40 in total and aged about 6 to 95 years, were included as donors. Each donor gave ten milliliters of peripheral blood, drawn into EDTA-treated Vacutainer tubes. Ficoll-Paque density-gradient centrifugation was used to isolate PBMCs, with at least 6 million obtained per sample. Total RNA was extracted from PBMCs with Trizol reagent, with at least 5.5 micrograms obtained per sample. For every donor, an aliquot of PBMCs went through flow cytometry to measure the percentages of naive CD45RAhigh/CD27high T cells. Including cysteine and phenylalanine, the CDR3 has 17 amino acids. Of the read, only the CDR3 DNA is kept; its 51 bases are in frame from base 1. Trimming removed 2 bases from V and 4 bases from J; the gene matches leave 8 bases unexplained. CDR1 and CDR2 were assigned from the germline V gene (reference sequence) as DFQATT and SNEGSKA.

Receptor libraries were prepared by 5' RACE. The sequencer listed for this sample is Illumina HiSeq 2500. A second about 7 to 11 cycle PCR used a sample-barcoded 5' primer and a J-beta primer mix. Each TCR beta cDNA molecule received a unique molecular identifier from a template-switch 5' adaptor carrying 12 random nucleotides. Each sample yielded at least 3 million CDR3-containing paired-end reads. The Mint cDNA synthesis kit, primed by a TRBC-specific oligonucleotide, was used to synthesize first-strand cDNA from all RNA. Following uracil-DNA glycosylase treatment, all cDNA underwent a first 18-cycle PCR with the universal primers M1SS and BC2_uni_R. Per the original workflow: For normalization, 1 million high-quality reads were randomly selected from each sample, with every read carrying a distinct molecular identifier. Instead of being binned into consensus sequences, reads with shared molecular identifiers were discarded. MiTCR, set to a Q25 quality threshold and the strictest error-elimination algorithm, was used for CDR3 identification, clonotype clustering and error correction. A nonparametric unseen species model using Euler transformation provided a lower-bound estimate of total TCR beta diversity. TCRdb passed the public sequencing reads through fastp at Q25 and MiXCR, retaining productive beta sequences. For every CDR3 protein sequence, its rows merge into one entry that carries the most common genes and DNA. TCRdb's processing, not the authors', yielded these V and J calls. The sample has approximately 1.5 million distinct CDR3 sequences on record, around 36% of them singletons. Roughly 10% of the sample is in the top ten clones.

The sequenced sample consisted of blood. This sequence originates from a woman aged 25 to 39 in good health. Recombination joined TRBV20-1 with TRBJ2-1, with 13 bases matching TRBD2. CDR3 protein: CSARWTSGSFTYNEQFF. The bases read TGCAGTGCTAGATGGACTAGCGGGAGTTTCACGTACAATGAGCAGTTCTTC.